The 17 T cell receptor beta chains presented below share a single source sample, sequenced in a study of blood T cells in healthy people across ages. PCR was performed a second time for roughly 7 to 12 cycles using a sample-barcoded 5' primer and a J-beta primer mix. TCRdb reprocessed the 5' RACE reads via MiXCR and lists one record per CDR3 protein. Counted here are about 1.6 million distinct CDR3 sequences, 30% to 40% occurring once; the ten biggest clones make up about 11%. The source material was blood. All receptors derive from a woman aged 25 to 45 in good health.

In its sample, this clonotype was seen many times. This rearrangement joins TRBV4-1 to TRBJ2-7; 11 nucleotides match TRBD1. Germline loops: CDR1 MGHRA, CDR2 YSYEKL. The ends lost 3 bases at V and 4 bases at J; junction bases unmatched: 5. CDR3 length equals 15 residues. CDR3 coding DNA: TGCGCCAGCAGCCATCCGGGACAGGGGGTGTACGAGCAGTACTTC. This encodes CASSHPGQGVYEQYF.

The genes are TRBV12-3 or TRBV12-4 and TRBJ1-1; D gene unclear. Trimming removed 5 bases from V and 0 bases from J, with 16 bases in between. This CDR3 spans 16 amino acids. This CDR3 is CASSPSEDLMNTEAFF. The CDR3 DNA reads TGTGCCAGCAGTCCGAGCGAAGATTTGATGAACACTGAAGCTTTCTTT.

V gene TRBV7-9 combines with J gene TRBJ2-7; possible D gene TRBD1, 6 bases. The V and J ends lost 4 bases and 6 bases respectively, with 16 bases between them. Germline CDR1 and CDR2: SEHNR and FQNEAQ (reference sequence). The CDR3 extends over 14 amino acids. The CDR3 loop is CASSSNTGPPEQYF. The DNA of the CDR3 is TGTGCCAGCAGCTCTAATACAGGGCCCCCCGAGCAGTACTTC. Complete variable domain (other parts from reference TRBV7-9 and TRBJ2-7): DTGVSQNPRHKITKRGQNVTFRCDPISEHNRLYWYRQTLGQGPEFLTYFQNEAQLEKSRLLSDRFSAERPKGSFSTLEIQRTEQGDSAMYLCASSSNTGPPEQYFGPGTRLTVT.

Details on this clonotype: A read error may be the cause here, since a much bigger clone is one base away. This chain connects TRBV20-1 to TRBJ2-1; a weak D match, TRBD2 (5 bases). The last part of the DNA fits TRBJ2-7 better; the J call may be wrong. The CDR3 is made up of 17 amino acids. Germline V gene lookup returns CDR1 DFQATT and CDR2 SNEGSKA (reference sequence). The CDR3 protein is CSARDYYRDRNYNEQYF. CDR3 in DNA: TGCAGTGCTAGAGATTACTACCGGGATCGCAACTACAATGAGCAGTACTTC.

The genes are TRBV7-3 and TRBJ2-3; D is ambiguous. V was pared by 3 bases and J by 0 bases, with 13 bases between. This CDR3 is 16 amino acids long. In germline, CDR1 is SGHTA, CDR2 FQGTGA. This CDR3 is CASSFGPPTSTDTQYF. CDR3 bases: TGTGCCAGCAGCTTCGGGCCTCCGACTAGCACAGATACGCAGTATTTT.

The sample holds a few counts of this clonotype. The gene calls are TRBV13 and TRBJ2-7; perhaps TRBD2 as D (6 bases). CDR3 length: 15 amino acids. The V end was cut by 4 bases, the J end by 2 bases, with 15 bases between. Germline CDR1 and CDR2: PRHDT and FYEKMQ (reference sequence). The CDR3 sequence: CASSSGLEGAYEQYF. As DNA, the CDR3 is TGTGCCAGCAGCTCGGGATTGGAGGGAGCCTACGAGCAGTACTTC.

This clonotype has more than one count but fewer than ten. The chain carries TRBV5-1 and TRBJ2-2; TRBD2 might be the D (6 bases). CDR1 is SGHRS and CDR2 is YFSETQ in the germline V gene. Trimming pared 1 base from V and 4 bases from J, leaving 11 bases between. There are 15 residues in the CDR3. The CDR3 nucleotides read TGCGCCAGCAGCTTGTCTGCGGGGTCCACCGGGGAGCTGTTTTTT. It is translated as CASSLSAGSTGELFF.

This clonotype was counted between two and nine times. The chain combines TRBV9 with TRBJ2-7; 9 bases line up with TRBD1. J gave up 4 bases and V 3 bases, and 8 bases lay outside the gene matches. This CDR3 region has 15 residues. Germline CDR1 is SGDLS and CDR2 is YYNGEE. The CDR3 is CASSATGQGPYEQYF. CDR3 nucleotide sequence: TGTGCCAGCAGCGCCACGGGACAGGGTCCATACGAGCAGTACTTC.

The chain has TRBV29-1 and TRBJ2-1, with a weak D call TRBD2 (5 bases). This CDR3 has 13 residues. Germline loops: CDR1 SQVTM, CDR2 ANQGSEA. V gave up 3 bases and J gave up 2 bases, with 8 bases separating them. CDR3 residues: CSVERVAYNEQFF. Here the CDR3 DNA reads TGCAGCGTTGAGAGGGTAGCCTACAATGAGCAGTTCTTC.

CDR3 amino acids: CASSDGWDEQYF. The CDR3, as DNA: TGTGCCAGCAGTGATGGTTGGGACGAGCAGTACTTC. The chain carries TRBV6-1 and TRBJ2-7, with D uncertain. V lost 3 bases and J 5 bases, leaving 8 bases between the germline ends. CDR1 and CDR2 (germline): MNHNS, SASEGT. The CDR3 is made up of 12 amino acids.

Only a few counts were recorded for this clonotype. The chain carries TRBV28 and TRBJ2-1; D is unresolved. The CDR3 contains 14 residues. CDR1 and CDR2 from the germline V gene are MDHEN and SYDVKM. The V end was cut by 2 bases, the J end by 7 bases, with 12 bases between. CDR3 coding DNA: TGTGCCAGCAGTTTACCCCGGGCAGTGAATGAGCAGTTCTTC. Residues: CASSLPRAVNEQFF. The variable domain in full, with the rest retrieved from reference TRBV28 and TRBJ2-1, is DVKVTQSSRYLVKRTGEKVFLECVQDMDHENMFWYRQDPGLGLRLIYFSYDVKMKEKGDIPEGYSVSREKKERFSLILESASTNQTSMYLCASSLPRAVNEQFFGPGTRLTVL.

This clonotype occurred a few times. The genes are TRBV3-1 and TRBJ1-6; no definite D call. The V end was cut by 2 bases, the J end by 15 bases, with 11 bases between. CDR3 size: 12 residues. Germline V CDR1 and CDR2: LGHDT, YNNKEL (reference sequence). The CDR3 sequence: CASSQFGKGLHF. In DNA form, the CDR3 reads TGTGCCAGCAGCCAATTTGGAAAGGGCCTCCACTTT.

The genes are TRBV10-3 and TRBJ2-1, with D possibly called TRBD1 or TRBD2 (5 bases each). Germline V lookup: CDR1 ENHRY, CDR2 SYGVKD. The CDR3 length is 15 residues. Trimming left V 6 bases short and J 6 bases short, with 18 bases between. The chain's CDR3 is CAISGREGYSNEQFF. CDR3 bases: TGTGCCATCAGCGGGCGTGAGGGGTATTCCAATGAGCAGTTCTTC.

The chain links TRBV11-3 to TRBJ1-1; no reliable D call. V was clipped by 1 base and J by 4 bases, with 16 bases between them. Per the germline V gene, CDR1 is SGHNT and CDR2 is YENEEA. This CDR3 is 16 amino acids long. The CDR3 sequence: CASSLGRPTDSTEAFF. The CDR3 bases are TGTGCCAGCAGCTTAGGTCGACCCACGGATTCCACTGAAGCTTTCTTT.

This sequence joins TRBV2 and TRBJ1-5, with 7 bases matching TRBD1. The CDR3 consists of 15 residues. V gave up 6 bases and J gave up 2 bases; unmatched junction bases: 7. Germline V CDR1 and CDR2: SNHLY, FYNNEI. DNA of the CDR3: TGTGCCAGCAGAGACAGGGTAATCGGCAATCAGCCCCAGCATTTT. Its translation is CASRDRVIGNQPQHF.

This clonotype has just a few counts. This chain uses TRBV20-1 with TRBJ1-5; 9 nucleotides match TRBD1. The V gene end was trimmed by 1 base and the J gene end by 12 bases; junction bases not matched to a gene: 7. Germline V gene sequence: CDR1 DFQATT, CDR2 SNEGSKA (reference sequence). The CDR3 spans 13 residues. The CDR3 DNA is TGCAGTGCTAGAGTGACCGGGACAGGGCTCCAGCATTTT. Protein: CSARVTGTGLQHF.

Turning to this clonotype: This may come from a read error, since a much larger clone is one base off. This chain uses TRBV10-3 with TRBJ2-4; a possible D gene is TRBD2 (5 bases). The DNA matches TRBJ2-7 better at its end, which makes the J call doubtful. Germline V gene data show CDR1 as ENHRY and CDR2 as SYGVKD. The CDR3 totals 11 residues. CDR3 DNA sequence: TGTGCCATCGGGGAGAAGGCCGAGCAGTACTTC. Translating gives CAIGEKAEQYF.